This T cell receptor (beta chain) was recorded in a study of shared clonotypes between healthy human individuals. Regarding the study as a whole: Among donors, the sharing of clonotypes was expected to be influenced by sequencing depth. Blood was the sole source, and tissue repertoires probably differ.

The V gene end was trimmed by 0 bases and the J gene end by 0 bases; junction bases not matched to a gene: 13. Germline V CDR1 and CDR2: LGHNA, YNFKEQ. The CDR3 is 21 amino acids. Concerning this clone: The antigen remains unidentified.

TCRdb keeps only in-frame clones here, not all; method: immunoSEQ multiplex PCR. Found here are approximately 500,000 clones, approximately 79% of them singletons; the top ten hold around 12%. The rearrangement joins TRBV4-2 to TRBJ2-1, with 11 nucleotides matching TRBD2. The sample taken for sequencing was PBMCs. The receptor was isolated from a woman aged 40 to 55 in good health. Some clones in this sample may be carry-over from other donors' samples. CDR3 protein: CASSQDPGTSGDRGSYNEQFF. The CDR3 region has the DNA TGTGCCAGCAGCCAAGATCCCGGGACTAGCGGAGATCGGGGCTCCTACAATGAGCAGTTCTTC.